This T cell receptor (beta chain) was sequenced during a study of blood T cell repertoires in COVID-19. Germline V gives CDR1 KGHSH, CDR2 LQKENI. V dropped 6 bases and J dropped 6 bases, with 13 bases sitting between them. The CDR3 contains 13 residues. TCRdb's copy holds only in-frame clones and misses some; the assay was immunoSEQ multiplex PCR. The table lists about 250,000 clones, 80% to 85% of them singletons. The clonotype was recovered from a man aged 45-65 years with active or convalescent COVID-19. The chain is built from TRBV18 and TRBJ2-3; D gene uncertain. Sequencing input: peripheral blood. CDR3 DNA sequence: TGTGCCAGCTCCCCGAGGAGTGTGGATACGCAGTATTTT. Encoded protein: CASSPRSVDTQYF.